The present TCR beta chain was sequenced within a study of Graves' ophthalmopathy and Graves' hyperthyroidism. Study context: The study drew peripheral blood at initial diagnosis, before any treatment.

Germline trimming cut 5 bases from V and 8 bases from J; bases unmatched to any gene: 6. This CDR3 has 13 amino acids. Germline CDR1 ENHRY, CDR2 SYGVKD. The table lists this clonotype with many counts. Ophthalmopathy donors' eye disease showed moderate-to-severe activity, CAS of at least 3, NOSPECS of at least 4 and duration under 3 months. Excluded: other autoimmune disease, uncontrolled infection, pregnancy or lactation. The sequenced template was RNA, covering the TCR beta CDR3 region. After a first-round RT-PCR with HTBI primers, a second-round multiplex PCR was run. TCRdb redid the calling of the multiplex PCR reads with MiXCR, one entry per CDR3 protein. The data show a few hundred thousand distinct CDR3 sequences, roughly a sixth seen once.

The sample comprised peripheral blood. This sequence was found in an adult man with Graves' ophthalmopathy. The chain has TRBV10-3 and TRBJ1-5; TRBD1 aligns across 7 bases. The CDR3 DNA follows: TGTGCCATCAGTTTGGATCAGGGGGAGCCCCAGCATTTT. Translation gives CAISLDQGEPQHF.